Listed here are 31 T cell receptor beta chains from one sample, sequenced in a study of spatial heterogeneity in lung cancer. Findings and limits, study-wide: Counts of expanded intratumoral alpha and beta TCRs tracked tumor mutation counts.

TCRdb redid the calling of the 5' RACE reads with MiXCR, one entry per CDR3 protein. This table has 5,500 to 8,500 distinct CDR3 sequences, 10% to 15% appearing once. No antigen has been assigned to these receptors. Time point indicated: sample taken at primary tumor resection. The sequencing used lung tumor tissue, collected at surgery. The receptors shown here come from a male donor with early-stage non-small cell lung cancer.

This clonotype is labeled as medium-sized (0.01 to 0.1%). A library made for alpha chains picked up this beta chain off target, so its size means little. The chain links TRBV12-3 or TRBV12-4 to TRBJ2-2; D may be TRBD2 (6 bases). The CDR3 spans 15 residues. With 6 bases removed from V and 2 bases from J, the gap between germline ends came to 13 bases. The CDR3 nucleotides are TGTGCCAGCAGACCAACAGCGGGCAACACCGGGGAGCTGTTTTTT. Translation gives CASRPTAGNTGELFF.

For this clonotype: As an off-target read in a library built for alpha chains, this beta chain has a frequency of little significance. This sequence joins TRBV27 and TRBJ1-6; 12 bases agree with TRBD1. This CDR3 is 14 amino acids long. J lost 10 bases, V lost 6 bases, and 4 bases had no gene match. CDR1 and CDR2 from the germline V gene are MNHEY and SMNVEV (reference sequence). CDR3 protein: CASRTGTGGSPLHF. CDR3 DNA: TGTGCCAGCAGGACCGGGACAGGGGGCTCACCCCTCCACTTT.

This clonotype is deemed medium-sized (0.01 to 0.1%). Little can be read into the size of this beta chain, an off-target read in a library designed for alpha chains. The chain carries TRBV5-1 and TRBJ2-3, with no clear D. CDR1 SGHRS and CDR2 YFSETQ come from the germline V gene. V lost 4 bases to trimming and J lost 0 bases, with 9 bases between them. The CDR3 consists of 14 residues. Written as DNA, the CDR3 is TGCGCCAGCAGCGCTGAGACTAGCACAGATACGCAGTATTTT. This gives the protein CASSAETSTDTQYF. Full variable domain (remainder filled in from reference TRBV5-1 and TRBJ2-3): KAGVTQTPRYLIKTRGQQVTLSCSPISGHRSVSWYQQTPGQGLQFLFEYFSETQRNKGNFPGRFSGRQFSNSRSEMNVSTLELGDSALYLCASSAETSTDTQYFGPGTRLTVL.

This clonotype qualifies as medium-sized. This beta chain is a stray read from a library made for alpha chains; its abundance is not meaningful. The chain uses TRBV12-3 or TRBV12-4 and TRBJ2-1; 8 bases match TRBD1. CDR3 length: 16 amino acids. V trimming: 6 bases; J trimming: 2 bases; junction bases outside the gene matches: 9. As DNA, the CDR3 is TGTGCCAGCAGCCAATGGACAGGGAGCACCTACAATGAGCAGTTCTTC. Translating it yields CASSQWTGSTYNEQFF.

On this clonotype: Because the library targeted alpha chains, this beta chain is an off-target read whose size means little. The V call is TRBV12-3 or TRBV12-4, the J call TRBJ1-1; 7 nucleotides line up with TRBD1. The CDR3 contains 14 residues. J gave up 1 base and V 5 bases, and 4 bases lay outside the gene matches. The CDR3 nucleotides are TGTGCCAGCAGTGAACAGGGGTGGAACACTGAAGCTTTCTTT. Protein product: CASSEQGWNTEAFF.

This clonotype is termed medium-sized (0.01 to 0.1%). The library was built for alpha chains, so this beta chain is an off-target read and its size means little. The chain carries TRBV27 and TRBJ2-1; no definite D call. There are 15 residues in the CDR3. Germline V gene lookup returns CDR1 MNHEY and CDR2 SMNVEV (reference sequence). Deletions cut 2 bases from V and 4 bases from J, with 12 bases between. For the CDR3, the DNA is TGTGCCAGCAGTTTAAACTTCCCCCAATACAATGAGCAGTTCTTC. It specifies CASSLNFPQYNEQFF.

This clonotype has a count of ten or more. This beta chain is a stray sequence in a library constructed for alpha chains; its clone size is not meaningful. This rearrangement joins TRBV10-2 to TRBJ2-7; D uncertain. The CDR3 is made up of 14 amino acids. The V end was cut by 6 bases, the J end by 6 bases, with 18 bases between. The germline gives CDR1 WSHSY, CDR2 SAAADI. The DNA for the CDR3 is TGCGCCAGCAGCTTCCTTACCTTCTTTTCCGAGCAGTACGTC. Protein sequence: CASSFLTFFSEQYV.

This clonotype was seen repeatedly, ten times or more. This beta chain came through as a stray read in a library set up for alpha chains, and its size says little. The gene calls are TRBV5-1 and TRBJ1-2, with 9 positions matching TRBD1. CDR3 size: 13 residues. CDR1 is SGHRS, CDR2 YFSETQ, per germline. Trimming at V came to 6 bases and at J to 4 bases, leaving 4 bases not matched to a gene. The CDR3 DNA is TGCGCCAGCAACGGGGGACAGGGCTATGGCTACACCTTC. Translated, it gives CASNGGQGYGYTF.

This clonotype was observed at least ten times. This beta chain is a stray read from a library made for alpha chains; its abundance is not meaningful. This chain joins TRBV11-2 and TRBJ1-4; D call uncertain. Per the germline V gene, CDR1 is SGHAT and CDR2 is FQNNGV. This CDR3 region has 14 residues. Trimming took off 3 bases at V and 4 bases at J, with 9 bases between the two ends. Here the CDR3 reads CASSFSRYNEKLFF. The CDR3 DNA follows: TGTGCCAGCAGCTTCAGTCGGTATAATGAAAAACTGTTTTTT.

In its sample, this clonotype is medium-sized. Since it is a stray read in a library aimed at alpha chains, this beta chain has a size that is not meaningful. CDR3 amino acids: CSAHWPGTNEKLFF. The CDR3 coding sequence is TGCAGTGCCCACTGGCCGGGAACTAATGAAAAACTGTTTTTT. The chain employs TRBV20-1 and TRBJ1-4, with D unresolved. CDR1 is DFQATT and CDR2 is SNEGSKA in the germline V gene (reference sequence). Trimming stripped 6 bases from V and 1 base from J, with 12 bases between. This CDR3 is built from 14 residues.

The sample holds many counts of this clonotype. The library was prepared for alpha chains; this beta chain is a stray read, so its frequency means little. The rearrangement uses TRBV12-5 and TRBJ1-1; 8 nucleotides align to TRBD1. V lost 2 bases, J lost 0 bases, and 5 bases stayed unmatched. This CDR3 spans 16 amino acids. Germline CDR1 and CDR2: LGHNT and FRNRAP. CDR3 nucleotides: TGTGCTAGTGGTTTGTTTACGACAGGGGTGAACACTGAAGCTTTCTTT. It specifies CASGLFTTGVNTEAFF.

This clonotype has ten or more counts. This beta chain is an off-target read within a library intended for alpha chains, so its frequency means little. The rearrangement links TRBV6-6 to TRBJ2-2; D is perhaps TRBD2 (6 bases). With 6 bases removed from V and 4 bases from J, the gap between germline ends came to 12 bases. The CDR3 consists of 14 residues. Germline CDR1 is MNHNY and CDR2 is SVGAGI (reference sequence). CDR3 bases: TGTGCCAGCAGAGGCGGGACGGCCACCGGGGAGCTGTTTTTT. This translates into CASRGGTATGELFF.

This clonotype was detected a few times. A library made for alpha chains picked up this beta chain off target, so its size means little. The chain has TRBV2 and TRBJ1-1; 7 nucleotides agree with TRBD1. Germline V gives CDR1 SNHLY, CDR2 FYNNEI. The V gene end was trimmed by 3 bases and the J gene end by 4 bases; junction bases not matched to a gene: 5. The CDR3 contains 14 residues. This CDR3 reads CASSERQGPTEAFF. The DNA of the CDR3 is TGTGCCAGCAGTGAGAGACAGGGACCCACTGAAGCTTTCTTT.

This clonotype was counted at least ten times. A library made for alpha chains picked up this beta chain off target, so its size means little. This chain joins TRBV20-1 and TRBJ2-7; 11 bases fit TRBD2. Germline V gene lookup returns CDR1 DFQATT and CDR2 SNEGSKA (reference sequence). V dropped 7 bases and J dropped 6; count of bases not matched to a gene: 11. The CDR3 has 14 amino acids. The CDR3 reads CSGVASGRLGEQYF. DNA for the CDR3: TGCAGTGGGGTTGCTAGCGGGAGGCTGGGCGAGCAGTACTTC.

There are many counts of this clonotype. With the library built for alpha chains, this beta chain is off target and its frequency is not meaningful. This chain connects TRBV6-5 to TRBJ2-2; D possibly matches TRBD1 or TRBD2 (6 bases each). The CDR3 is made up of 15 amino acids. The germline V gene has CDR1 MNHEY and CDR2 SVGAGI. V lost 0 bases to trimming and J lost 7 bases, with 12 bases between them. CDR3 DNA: TGTGCCAGCAGTTACTCGACACAGGGAGGCGGGGAGCTGTTTTTT. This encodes CASSYSTQGGGELFF.

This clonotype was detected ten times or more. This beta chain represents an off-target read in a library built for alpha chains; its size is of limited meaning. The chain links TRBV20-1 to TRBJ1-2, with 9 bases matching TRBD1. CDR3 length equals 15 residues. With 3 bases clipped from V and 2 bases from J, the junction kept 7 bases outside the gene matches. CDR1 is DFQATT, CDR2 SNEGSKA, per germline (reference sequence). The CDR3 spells CSASGQGTTNYGYTF. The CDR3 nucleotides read TGCAGTGCTAGCGGACAGGGGACAACGAACTATGGCTACACCTTC.

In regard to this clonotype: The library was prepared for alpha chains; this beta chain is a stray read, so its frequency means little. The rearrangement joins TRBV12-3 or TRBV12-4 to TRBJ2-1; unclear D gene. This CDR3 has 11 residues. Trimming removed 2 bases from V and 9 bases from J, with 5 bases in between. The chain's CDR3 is CASSLNVEQFF. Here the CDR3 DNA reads TGTGCCAGCAGTTTAAACGTTGAGCAGTTCTTC.

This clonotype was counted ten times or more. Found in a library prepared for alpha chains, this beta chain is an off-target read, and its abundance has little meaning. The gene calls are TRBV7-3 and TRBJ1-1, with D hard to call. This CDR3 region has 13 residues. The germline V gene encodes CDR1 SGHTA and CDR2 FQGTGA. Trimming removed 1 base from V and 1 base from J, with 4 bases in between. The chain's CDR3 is CASSLIQNTEAFF. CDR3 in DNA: TGTGCCAGCAGCTTAATTCAGAACACTGAAGCTTTCTTT. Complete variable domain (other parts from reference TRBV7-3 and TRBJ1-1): GAGVSQTPSNKVTEKGKYVELRCDPISGHTALYWYRQSLGQGPEFLIYFQGTGAADDSGLPNDRFFAVRPEGSVSTLKIQRTERGDSAVYLCASSLIQNTEAFFGQGTRLTVV.

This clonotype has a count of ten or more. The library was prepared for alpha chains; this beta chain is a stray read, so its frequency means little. The CDR3 sequence is CASSRTRGTQETQYF. Written as DNA, the CDR3 is TGTGCCAGCAGCCGTACCCGAGGGACACAAGAGACCCAGTACTTC. The J gene is TRBJ2-5, the V gene TRBV11-2, with D perhaps matching TRBD1 (6 bases). Trimming stripped 5 bases from V and 2 bases from J, with 15 bases between. The CDR3 is 15 residues long. The germline gives CDR1 SGHAT, CDR2 FQNNGV.

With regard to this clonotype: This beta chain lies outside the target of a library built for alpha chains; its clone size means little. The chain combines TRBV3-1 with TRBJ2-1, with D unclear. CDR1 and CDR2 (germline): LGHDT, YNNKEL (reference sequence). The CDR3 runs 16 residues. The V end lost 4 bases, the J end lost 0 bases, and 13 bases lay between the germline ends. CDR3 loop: CASSPLTSSSYNEQFF. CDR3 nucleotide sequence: TGTGCCAGCAGCCCGCTCACCTCCAGCTCCTACAATGAGCAGTTCTTC.

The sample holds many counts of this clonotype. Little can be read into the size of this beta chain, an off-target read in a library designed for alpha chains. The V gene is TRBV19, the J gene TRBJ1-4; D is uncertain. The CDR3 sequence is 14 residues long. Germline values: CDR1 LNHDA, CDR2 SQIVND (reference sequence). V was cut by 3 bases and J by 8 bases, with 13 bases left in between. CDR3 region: CASSMRPLGEKLFF. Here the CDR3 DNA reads TGTGCCAGTAGTATGCGGCCCTTGGGAGAAAAACTGTTTTTT.

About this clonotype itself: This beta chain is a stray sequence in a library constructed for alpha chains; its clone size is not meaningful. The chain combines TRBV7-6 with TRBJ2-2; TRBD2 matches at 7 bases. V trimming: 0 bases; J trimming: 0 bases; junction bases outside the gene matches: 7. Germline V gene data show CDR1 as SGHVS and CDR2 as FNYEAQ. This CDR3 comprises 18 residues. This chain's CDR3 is CASSLALPGGTNTGELFF. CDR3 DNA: TGTGCCAGCAGCTTAGCGCTTCCGGGAGGTACGAACACCGGGGAGCTGTTTTTT. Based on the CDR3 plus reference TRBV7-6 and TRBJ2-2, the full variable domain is GAGVSQSPRYKVTKRGQDVALRCDPISGHVSLYWYRQALGQGPEFLTYFNYEAQQDKSGLPNDRFSAERPEGSISTLTIQRTEQRDSAMYRCASSLALPGGTNTGELFFGEGSRLTVL.

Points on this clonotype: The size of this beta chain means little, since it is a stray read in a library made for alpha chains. The CDR3 DNA reads as TGCAGTGCTAGAGTTGAGGGGTCAGATACGCAGTATTTT. Translation gives CSARVEGSDTQYF. V usage is TRBV20-1 and J usage is TRBJ2-3, with D perhaps matching TRBD1 or TRBD2 (5 bases each). V lost 1 base, J lost 4 bases, and 9 bases lay in between. This CDR3 spans 13 amino acids. Germline V gene sequence: CDR1 DFQATT, CDR2 SNEGSKA (reference sequence).

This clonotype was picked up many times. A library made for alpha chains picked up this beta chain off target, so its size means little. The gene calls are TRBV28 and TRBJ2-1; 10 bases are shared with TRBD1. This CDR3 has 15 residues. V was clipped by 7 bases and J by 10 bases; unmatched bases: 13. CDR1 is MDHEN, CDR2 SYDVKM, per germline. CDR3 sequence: CASNPPGQGSYEQFF. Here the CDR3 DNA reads TGTGCCAGCAATCCCCCGGGACAGGGGAGTTACGAGCAGTTCTTC.

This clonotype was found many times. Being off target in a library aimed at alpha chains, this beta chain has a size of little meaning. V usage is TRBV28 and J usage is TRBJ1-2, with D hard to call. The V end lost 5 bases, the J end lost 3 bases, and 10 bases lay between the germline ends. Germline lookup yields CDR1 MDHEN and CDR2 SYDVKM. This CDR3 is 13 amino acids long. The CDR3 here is CASSRPPDYGYTF. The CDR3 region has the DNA TGTGCCAGCAGTCGCCCGCCGGACTATGGCTACACCTTC.

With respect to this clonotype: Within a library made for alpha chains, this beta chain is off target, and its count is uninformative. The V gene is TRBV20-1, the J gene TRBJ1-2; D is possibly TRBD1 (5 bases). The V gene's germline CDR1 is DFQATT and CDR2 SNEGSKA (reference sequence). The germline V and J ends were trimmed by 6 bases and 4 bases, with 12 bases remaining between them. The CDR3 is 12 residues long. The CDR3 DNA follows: TGCAGTGCCCGCCGGGACCGCTATGGCTACACCTTC. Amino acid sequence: CSARRDRYGYTF.

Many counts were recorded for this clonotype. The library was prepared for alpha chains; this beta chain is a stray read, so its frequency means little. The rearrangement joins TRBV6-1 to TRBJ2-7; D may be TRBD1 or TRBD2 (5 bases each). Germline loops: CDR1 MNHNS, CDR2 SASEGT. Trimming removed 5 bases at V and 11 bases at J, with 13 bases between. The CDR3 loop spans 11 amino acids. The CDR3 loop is CASSNPGREYV. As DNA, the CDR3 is TGTGCCAGCAGTAATCCGGGACGTGAGTACGTC.

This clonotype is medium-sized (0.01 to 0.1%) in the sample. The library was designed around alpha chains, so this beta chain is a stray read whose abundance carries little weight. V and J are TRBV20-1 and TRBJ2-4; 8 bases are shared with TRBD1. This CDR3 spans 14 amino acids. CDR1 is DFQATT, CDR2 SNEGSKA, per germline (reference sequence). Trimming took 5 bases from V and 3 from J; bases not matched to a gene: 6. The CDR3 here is CSAPGTGLKNIQYF. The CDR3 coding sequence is TGCAGTGCTCCCGGGACAGGCCTCAAAAACATTCAGTACTTC.

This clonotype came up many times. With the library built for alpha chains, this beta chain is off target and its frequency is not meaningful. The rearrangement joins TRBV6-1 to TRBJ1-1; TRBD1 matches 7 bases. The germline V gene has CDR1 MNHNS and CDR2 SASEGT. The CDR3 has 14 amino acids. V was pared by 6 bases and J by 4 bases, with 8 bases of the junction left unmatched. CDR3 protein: CASRPVNRGTEAFF. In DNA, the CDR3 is TGTGCCAGCAGACCGGTTAACAGGGGCACTGAAGCTTTCTTT.

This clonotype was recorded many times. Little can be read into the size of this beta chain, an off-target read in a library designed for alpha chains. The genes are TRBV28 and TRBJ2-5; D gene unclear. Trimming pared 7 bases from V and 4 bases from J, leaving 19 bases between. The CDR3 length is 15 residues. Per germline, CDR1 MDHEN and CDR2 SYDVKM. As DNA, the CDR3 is TGTGCCAGCAAGTTTATGGACGGAAGATTAGAGACCCAGTACTTC. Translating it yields CASKFMDGRLETQYF. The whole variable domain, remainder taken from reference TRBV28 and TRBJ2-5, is DVKVTQSSRYLVKRTGEKVFLECVQDMDHENMFWYRQDPGLGLRLIYFSYDVKMKEKGDIPEGYSVSREKKERFSLILESASTNQTSMYLCASKFMDGRLETQYFGPGTRLLVL.

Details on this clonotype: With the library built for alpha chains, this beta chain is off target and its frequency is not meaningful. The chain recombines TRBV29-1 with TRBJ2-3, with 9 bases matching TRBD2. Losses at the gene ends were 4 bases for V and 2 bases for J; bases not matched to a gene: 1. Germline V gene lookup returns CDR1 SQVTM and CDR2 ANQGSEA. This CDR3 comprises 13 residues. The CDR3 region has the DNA TGCAGCGTTGTAGCGGGAGTCACAGATACGCAGTATTTT. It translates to CSVVAGVTDTQYF.